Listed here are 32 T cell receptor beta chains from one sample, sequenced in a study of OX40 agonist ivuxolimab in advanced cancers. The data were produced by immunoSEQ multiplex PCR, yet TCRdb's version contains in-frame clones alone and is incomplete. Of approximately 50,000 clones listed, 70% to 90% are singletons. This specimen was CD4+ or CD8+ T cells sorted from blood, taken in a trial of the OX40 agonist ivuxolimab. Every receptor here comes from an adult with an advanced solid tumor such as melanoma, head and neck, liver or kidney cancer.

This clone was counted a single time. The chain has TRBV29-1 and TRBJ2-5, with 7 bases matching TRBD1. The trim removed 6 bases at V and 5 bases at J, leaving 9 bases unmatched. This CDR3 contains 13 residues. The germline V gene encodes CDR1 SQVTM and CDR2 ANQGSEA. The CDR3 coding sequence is TGCAGCGTGGACAGGTCCCCCGGGGAGACCCAGTACTTC. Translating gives CSVDRSPGETQYF.

The CDR3 loop is CATRVETVNNEQFF. The CDR3 region has the DNA TGTGCCACCAGAGTAGAAACAGTTAACAATGAGCAGTTCTTC. The chain carries TRBV15 and TRBJ2-1; D gene uncertain. This CDR3 has 14 amino acids. The germline V gene encodes CDR1 LNHNV and CDR2 YYDKDF (reference sequence). The ends were cut back, 6 bases at V and 5 bases at J, with 14 bases in the middle.

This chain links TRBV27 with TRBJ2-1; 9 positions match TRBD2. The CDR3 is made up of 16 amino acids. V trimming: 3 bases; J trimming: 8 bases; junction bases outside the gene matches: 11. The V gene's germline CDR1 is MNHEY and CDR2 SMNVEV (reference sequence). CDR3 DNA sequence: TGTGCCAGCAGTTTTCTCGGTAGCGGGAGCGTATATGAGCAGTTCTTC. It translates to CASSFLGSGSVYEQFF.

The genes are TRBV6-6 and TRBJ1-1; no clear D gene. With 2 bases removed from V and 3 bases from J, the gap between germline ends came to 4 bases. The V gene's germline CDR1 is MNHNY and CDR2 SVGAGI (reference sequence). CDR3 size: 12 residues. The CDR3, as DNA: TGTGCCAGCAGTTACGCCGACACTGAAGCTTTCTTT. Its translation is CASSYADTEAFF.

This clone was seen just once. The CDR3 bases are TGTGCCTGGAGTGAAGACCTCTGGGCGGGGGGGGAATACGAGCAGTACTTC. This translates into CAWSEDLWAGGEYEQYF. The chain couples TRBV30 to TRBJ2-7, with 9 bases lining up with TRBD2. The CDR3 is made up of 17 amino acids. V shed 1 base and J 4 bases; nucleotides not matched to a gene: 14. From germline, CDR1 is GTSNPN and CDR2 SVGIG (reference sequence).

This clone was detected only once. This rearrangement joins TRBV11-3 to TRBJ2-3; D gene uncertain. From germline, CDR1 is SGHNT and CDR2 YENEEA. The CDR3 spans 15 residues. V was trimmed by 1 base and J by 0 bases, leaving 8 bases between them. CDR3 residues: CASSLGGLSTDTQYF. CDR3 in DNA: TGTGCCAGCAGCTTAGGAGGCCTTAGCACAGATACGCAGTATTTT. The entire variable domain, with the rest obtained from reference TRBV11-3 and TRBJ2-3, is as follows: EAGVVQSPRYKIIEKKQPVAFWCNPISGHNTLYWYLQNLGQGPELLIRYENEEAVDDSQLPKDRFSAERLKGVDSTLKIQPAELGDSAVYLCASSLGGLSTDTQYFGPGTRLTVL.

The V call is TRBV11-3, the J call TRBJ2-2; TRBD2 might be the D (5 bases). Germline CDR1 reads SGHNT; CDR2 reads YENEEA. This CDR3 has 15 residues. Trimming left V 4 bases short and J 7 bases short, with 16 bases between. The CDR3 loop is CASSSIPSGNGELFF. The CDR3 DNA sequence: TGTGCCAGCAGCTCGATACCCTCGGGAAACGGGGAGCTGTTTTTT.

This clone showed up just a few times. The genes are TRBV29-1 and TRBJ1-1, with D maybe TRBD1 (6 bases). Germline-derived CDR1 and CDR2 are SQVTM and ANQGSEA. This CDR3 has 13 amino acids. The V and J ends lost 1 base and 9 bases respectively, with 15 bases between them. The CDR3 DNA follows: TGCAGCGTTGAAGCTCTCCCACAGGGCAAAGCTTTCTTT. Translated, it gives CSVEALPQGKAFF.

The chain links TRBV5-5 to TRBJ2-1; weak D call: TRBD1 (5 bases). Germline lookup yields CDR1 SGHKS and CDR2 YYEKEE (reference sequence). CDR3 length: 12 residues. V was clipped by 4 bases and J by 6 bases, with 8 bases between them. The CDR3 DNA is TGTGCCAGCAGCAGACAGAGCAATGAGCAGTTCTTC. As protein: CASSRQSNEQFF.

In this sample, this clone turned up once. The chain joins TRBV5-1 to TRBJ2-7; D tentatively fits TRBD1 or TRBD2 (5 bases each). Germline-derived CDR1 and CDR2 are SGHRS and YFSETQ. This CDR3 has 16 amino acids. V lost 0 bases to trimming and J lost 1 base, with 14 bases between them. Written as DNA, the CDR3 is TGCGCCAGCAGCTTGGGAGGGCTCAGGGTTTCCTACGAGCAGTACTTC. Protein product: CASSLGGLRVSYEQYF.

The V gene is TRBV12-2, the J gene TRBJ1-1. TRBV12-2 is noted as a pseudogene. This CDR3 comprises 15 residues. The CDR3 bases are TGTGCAAGTCGCTCCCCGAGGAGCGCGGGGACTGAAGCTTTCTTT. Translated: CASRSPRSAGTEAFF.

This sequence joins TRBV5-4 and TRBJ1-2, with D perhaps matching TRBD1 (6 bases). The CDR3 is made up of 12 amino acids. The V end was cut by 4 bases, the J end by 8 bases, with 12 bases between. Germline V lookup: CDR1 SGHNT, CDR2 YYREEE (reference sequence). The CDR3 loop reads CASSLTGRGYTF. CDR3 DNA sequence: TGTGCCAGCAGCCTGACAGGCCGGGGCTACACCTTC.

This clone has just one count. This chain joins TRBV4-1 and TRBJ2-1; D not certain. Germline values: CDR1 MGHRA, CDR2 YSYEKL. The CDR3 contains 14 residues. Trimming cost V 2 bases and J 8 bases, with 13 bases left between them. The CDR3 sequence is CASSQKSVGDEQFF. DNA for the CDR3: TGCGCCAGCAGCCAAAAATCGGTTGGAGATGAGCAGTTCTTC.

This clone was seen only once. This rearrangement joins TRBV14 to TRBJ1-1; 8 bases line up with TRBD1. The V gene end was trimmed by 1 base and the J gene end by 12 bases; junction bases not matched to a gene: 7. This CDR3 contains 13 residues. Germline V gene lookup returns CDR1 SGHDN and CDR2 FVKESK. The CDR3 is CASSQVTGGLTFF. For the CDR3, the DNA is TGTGCCAGCAGCCAAGTAACAGGGGGATTAACTTTCTTT.

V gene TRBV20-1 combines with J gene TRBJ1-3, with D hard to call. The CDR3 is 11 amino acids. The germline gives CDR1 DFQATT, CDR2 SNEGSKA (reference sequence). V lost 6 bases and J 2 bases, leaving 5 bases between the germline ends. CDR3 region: CSASPGNTIYF. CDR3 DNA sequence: TGCAGTGCCAGCCCTGGAAACACCATATATTTT.

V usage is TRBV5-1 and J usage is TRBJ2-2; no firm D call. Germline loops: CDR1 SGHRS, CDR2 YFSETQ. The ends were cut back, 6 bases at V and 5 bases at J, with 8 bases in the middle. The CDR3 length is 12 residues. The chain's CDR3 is CASTSETGELFF. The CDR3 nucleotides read TGCGCCAGCACTTCCGAGACCGGGGAGCTGTTTTTT.

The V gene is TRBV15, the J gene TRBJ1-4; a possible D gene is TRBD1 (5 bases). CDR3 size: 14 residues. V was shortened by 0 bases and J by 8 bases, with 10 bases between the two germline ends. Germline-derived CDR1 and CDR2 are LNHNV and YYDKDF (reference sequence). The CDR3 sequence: CATSREGGSEKLFF. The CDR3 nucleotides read TGTGCCACCAGCAGAGAGGGGGGGTCGGAAAAACTGTTTTTT. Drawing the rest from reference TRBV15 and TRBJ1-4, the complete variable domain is DAMVIQNPRYQVTQFGKPVTLSCSQTLNHNVMYWYQQKSSQAPKLLFHYYDKDFNNEADTPDNFQSRRPNTSFCFLDIRSPGLGDTAMYLCATSREGGSEKLFFGSGTQLSVL.

DNA of the CDR3: TGTGCCAGTAGTCGGACAGGGGGCGGTAGCGGGAGCACAGATACGCAGTATTTT. It is translated as CASSRTGGGSGSTDTQYF. This chain links TRBV19 with TRBJ2-3; 11 bases map to TRBD1. The ends lost 5 bases at V and 0 bases at J; junction bases unmatched: 10. The CDR3 is made up of 18 amino acids. The germline CDR1 and CDR2 sequences are LNHDA and SQIVND (reference sequence).

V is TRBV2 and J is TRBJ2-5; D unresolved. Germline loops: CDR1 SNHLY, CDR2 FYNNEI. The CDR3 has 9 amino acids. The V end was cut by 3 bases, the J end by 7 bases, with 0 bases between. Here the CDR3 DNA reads TGTGCCAGCAGTGAGACCCAGTACTTC. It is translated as CASSETQYF.

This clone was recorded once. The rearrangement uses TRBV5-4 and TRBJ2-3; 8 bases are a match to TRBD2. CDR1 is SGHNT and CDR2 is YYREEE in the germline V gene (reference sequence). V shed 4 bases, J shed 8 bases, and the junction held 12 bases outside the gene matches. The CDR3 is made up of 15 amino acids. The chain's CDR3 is CASSRGAGEGATQYF. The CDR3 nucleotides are TGTGCCAGCAGCCGGGGAGCGGGGGAGGGTGCTACGCAGTATTTT.

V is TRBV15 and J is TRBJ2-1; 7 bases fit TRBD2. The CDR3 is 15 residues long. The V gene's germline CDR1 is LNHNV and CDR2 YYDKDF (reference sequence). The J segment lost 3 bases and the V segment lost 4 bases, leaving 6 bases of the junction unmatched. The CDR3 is CATSNRLADYNEQFF. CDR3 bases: TGTGCCACCAGCAACCGACTAGCTGACTACAATGAGCAGTTCTTC.

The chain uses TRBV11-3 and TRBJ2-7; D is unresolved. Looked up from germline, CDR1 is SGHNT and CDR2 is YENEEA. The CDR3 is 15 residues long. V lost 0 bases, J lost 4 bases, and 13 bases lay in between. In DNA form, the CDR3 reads TGTGCCAGCAGCTTAGAAGGGTTCGGCGGATACGAGCAGTACTTC. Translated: CASSLEGFGGYEQYF.

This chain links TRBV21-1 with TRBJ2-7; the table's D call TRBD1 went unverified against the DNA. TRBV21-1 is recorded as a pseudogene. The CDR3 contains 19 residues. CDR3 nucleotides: TGTGCCAGCAGCACAACTCCCGCGGCCAAGTCCGGACAGGGGTGGGAGCAGTACTTC. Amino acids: CASSTTPAAKSGQGWEQYF.

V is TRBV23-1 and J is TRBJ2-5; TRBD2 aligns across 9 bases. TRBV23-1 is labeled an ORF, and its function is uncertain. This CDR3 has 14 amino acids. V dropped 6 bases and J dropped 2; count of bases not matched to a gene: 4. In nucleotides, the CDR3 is TGCGCCAGCAGGAAAACTAGCGGGCAAGAGACCCAGTACTTC. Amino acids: CASRKTSGQETQYF.

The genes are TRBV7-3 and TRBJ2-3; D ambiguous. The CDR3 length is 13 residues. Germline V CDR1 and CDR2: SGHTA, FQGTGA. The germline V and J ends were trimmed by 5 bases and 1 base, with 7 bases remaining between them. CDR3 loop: CASSPQRTDTQYF. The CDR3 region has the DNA TGTGCCAGCAGCCCCCAACGCACAGATACGCAGTATTTT.

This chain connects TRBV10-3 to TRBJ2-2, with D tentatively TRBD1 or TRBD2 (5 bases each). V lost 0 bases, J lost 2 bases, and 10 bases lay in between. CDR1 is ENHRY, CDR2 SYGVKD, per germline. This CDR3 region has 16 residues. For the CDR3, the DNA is TGTGCCATCAGTGAGTCGACTGGGGGAAACACCGGGGAGCTGTTTTTT. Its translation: CAISESTGGNTGELFF.

The CDR3: CASSVDRRLPTDTQYF. CDR3 DNA: TGTGCCAGCAGTGTAGACAGGCGGCTTCCCACAGATACGCAGTATTTT. The rearrangement joins TRBV6-1 to TRBJ2-3; weak D call: TRBD1 (6 bases). Germline loops: CDR1 MNHNS, CDR2 SASEGT. This CDR3 is built from 16 residues. V was clipped by 4 bases and J by 2 bases, with 16 bases between them.

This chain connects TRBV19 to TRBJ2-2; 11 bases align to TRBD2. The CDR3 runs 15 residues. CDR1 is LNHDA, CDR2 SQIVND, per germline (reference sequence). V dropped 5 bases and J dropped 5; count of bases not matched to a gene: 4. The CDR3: CASSLLAGVTGELFF. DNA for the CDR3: TGTGCCAGTAGTTTACTAGCGGGAGTTACCGGGGAGCTGTTTTTT.

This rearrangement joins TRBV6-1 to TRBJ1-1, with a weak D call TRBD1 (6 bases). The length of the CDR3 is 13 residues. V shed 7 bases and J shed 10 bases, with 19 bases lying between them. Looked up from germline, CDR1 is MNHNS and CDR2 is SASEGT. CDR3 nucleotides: TGTGCCAGCACTAACTTTGGGGGACACCTAGCTTTCTTT. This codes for CASTNFGGHLAFF.

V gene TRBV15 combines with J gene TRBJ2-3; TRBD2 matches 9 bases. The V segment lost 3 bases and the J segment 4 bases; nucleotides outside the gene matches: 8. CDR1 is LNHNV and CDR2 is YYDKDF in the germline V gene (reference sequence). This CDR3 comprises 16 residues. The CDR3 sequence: CATSSGSGRGADTQYF. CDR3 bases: TGTGCCACCAGCAGCGGTAGCGGGAGAGGAGCAGATACGCAGTATTTT.

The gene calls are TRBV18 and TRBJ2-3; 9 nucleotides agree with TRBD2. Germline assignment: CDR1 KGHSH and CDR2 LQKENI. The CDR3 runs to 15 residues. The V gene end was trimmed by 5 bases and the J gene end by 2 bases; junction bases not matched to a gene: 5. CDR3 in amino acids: CASSSLAGVTDTQYF. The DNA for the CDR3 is TGTGCCAGCTCATCGTTAGCGGGAGTCACAGATACGCAGTATTTT.

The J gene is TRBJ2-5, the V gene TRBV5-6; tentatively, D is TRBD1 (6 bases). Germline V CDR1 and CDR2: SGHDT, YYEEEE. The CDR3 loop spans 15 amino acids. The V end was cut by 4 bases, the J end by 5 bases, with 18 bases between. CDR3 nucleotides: TGTGCCAGCAGCGTAAAGACAGGTGCTTGGGAGACCCAGTACTTC. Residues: CASSVKTGAWETQYF.